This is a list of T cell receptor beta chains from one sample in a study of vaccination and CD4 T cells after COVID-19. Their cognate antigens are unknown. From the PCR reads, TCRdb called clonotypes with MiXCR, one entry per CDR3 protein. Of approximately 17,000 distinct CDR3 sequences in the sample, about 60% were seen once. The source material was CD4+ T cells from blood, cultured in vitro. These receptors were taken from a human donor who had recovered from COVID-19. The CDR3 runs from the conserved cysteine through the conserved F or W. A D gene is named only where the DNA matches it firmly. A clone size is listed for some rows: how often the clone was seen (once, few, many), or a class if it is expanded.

CDR3 DNA: TGCAGTGCTCCCCGACTAGCGGGAGGCAATGAGCAGTTCTTC
CDR3 protein: CSAPRLAGGNEQFF
J gene: TRBJ2-1
CDR3 length: 14
V gene: TRBV20-1
clone size: medium-sized
D gene: TRBD2

CDR3 DNA: TGTGCCAGCAGCTTCCTAGGGGGGAACACTGAAGCTTTCTTT
CDR3 protein: CASSFLGGNTEAFF
J gene: TRBJ1-1
CDR3 length: 14
V gene: TRBV7-8
clone size: -
D gene: -

CDR3 DNA: TGTGCCAGTAGGTCACTCGGGGGGGCTAGCACTGAAGCTTTCTTT
CDR3 protein: CASRSLGGASTEAFF
J gene: TRBJ1-1
CDR3 length: 15
V gene: TRBV19
clone size: -
D gene: -

CDR3 DNA: TGCAGTGCTAATAGACTAGAATCCGACGAGCAGTACTTC
CDR3 protein: CSANRLESDEQYF
J gene: TRBJ2-7
CDR3 length: 13
V gene: TRBV20-1
clone size: -
D gene: -

CDR3 DNA: TGCGCCAGCAGTCAATGCGTCCCGGGACAGGGAGGGAGGGTCGAGACCCAGTACTTC
CDR3 protein: CASSQCVPGQGGRVETQYF
J gene: TRBJ2-5
CDR3 length: 19
V gene: TRBV23-1
clone size: -
D gene: TRBD1

CDR3 DNA: TGCGCCAGCAGTGCCTCGACGGCCGGCGGGTACGAGCAGTACTTC
CDR3 protein: CASSASTAGGYEQYF
J gene: TRBJ2-7
CDR3 length: 15
V gene: TRBV10-1
clone size: -
D gene: -

CDR3 DNA: TGTGCCAGCAGCCGGACTAGCGGGTTCACAGATACGCAGTATTTT
CDR3 protein: CASSRTSGFTDTQYF
J gene: TRBJ2-3
CDR3 length: 15
V gene: TRBV2
clone size: few
D gene: TRBD2

CDR3 DNA: TGTGCCAGTAGTCCCGTTTGGCGGGGATCCTACAATGAGCAGTTCTTC
CDR3 protein: CASSPVWRGSYNEQFF
J gene: TRBJ2-1
CDR3 length: 16
V gene: TRBV19
clone size: -
D gene: -

CDR3 DNA: TGCAGTGCTAAATCCGGGACTAGCGGTCACCACGGGGAGCTGTTTTTT
CDR3 protein: CSAKSGTSGHHGELFF
J gene: TRBJ2-2
CDR3 length: 16
V gene: TRBV20-1
clone size: -
D gene: TRBD2

CDR3 DNA: TGTGCCAGCAGTGTATGGGGGGTCACTGAAGCTTTCTTT
CDR3 protein: CASSVWGVTEAFF
J gene: TRBJ1-1
CDR3 length: 13
V gene: TRBV2
clone size: few
D gene: -

CDR3 DNA: TGTGCCAGCCGTCGTACAGGGAGGAAAGACTATGGCTACACCTTC
CDR3 protein: CASRRTGRKDYGYTF
J gene: TRBJ1-2
CDR3 length: 15
V gene: TRBV7-9
clone size: -
D gene: -

CDR3 DNA: TGCAGCGTTCGCTTAATGGGCACTGAAGCTTTCTTT
CDR3 protein: CSVRLMGTEAFF
J gene: TRBJ1-1
CDR3 length: 12
V gene: TRBV29-1
clone size: -
D gene: -

CDR3 DNA: TGTGCCAGCATCGTAGGGGCGGGGGGGCGCGAAGGCTACACCTTC
CDR3 protein: CASIVGAGGREGYTF
J gene: TRBJ1-2
CDR3 length: 15
V gene: TRBV21-1
clone size: -
D gene: -

CDR3 DNA: TGTGCCAGCAGTCCACGGGGGGATTCACCCCTCCACTTT
CDR3 protein: CASSPRGDSPLHF
J gene: TRBJ1-6
CDR3 length: 13
V gene: TRBV7-2
clone size: once
D gene: -

CDR3 DNA: TGTGCCAGCAGTAGGTGGGGAGAACAGCCCCAGCATTTT
CDR3 protein: CASSRWGEQPQHF
J gene: TRBJ1-5
CDR3 length: 13
V gene: TRBV2
clone size: -
D gene: -

CDR3 DNA: TGTGCCATCAGTGGGGGGGGCGGGGCTAGCACAGATACGCAGTATTTT
CDR3 protein: CAISGGGGASTDTQYF
J gene: TRBJ2-3
CDR3 length: 16
V gene: TRBV6-1
clone size: -
D gene: -

CDR3 DNA: TGCGCCAGCAGCCAGTGGACAGGGGTTAGTCAGCCCCAGCATTTT
CDR3 protein: CASSQWTGVSQPQHF
J gene: TRBJ1-5
CDR3 length: 15
V gene: TRBV4-1
clone size: -
D gene: TRBD1